The next 30 T cell receptor beta chains were all read from a single sample in a study of T-cell reconstitution after alpha-beta-depleted transplantation in children. Study results and limitations: One year after transplant, T-cell counts and diversity came mostly from newly produced T cells.

Their cognate antigens are unknown. The TCRbeta library incorporated unique molecular identifiers. One entry per CDR3 protein, called by TCRdb with MiXCR from the PCR reads. The table lists a few hundred thousand distinct CDR3 sequences, over 7.5% of them singletons. The input for sequencing was peripheral blood, taken 360 days after TCRalphabeta/CD19-depleted stem cell transplant. The receptors here all came from a female patient under 10 years old who had a stem cell transplant for Fanconi anemia, so the T cells may come from the graft donor.

This clonotype was found many times. The chain couples TRBV27 to TRBJ2-6, with D unclear. V lost 1 base, J lost 0 bases, and 4 bases lay in between. CDR3 length equals 15 residues. CDR1 and CDR2 (germline): MNHEY, SMNVEV (reference sequence). The DNA for the CDR3 is TGTGCCAGCAGTTTATTTTCCTCTGGGGCCAACGTCCTGACTTTC. Protein product: CASSLFSSGANVLTF.

Many counts were recorded for this clonotype. The rearrangement links TRBV13 to TRBJ1-1; D may be TRBD1 (6 bases). The germline gives CDR1 PRHDT, CDR2 FYEKMQ (reference sequence). With 5 bases removed from V and 1 base from J, the gap between germline ends came to 17 bases. The CDR3 covers 16 residues. Written as DNA, the CDR3 is TGTGCCAGCAGCCTCCTCATAATGACAGGGAACACTGAAGCTTTCTTT. It is translated as CASSLLIMTGNTEAFF.

The genes are TRBV15 and TRBJ2-6; D is ambiguous. The CDR3 consists of 17 residues. Germline-derived CDR1 and CDR2 are LNHNV and YYDKDF (reference sequence). The ends were cut back, 0 bases at V and 0 bases at J, with 9 bases in the middle. CDR3 in amino acids: CATSREAGLSGANVLTF. DNA of the CDR3: TGTGCCACCAGCAGAGAAGCTGGTCTCTCTGGGGCCAACGTCCTGACTTTC.

This clonotype was observed a handful of times. The rearrangement joins TRBV24-1 to TRBJ2-1; 7 bases line up with TRBD1. Germline CDR1 and CDR2: KGHDR and SFDVKD. V lost 9 bases to trimming and J lost 3 bases; unmatched junction nucleotides: 7. The CDR3 spans 14 residues. CDR3 DNA sequence: TGTGCCACCCAAAAAGGGGGCTTCTACAATGAGCAGTTCTTC. Amino acid sequence: CATQKGGFYNEQFF.

This clonotype was counted at least ten times. The rearrangement uses TRBV12-3 or TRBV12-4 and TRBJ2-3, with D unclear. V lost 3 bases and J 4 bases, leaving 8 bases between the germline ends. The CDR3 is 13 residues long. CDR3 DNA: TGTGCCAGCAGTTTTCGGCACTCAGATACGCAGTATTTT. This translates into CASSFRHSDTQYF.

V usage is TRBV6-2 or TRBV6-3 and J usage is TRBJ2-2; 10 bases map to TRBD2. The V and J ends lost 6 bases and 5 bases, in that order; junction bases with no gene match: 6. CDR1 and CDR2 from the germline V gene are MNHEY and SVGEGT. This CDR3 comprises 15 residues. CDR3 DNA sequence: TGTGCCAGCAGCCTACTAGCGGGGTCGACCGGGGAGCTGTTTTTT. The encoded protein is CASSLLAGSTGELFF.

The genes are TRBV20-1 and TRBJ2-5, with TRBD2 matching over 11 bases. CDR3 length: 13 amino acids. V shed 4 bases and J 5 bases; nucleotides not matched to a gene: 3. CDR1 and CDR2 from the germline V gene are DFQATT and SNEGSKA (reference sequence). The CDR3 sequence is CSAKLAGAETQYF. The DNA for the CDR3 is TGCAGTGCTAAACTAGCGGGAGCGGAGACCCAGTACTTC.

This chain joins TRBV28 and TRBJ2-3; TRBD2 aligns across 14 bases. The V gene's germline CDR1 is MDHEN and CDR2 SYDVKM. V was pared by 2 bases and J by 2 bases, with 12 bases of the junction left unmatched. CDR3 length equals 20 residues. CDR3 DNA: TGTGCCAGCAGTTTACCGAGACTAGCGGGGGGGCCGTCTTTCACAGATACGCAGTATTTT. Residues: CASSLPRLAGGPSFTDTQYF. Looking up the rest from reference TRBV28 and TRBJ2-3 gives the full variable domain: DVKVTQSSRYLVKRTGEKVFLECVQDMDHENMFWYRQDPGLGLRLIYFSYDVKMKEKGDIPEGYSVSREKKERFSLILESASTNQTSMYLCASSLPRLAGGPSFTDTQYFGPGTRLTVL.

The chain employs TRBV4-2 and TRBJ2-2; the D gene is possibly TRBD2 (5 bases). This CDR3 comprises 16 residues. Germline V gene data show CDR1 as LGHNA and CDR2 as YNFKEQ. V lost 1 base, J lost 5 bases, and 14 bases lay in between. CDR3 loop: CASSQGPGEGTGELFF. The CDR3 nucleotides are TGTGCCAGCAGCCAAGGGCCGGGCGAGGGTACCGGGGAGCTGTTTTTT.

In this sample, this clonotype turned up a few times. The DNA for the CDR3 is TGTGCCTGGAGTGTACCTCATTGGACAACCGTCAGCTCCTATAATTCACCCCTCCACTTT. Its translation is CAWSVPHWTTVSSYNSPLHF. The chain uses TRBV30 and TRBJ1-6, with D possibly being TRBD1 (5 bases). The CDR3 is 20 residues long. Germline V CDR1 and CDR2: GTSNPN, SVGIG (reference sequence). V dropped 0 bases and J dropped 0 bases, with 21 bases sitting between them.

This clonotype was counted at least ten times. The chain links TRBV12-3 or TRBV12-4 to TRBJ1-3, with no clear D. CDR3 length: 14 residues. V was pared by 7 bases and J by 4 bases, with 14 bases between. The chain's CDR3 is CASIFWGSGNTIYF. The CDR3 bases are TGTGCCAGCATCTTTTGGGGTTCGGGAAACACCATATATTTT.

Many counts were recorded for this clonotype. The rearrangement uses TRBV29-1 and TRBJ2-1, with D tentatively TRBD1 or TRBD2 (5 bases each). The CDR3 totals 13 residues. Per the germline V gene, CDR1 is SQVTM and CDR2 is ANQGSEA. V lost 8 bases and J 3 bases, leaving 14 bases between the germline ends. The chain's CDR3 is CSTGTDNYNEQFF. The DNA of the CDR3 is TGCAGCACCGGGACCGACAACTACAATGAGCAGTTCTTC.

CDR3 sequence (DNA): TGTGCCAGCAGCACCGGACTAGTGTGGAACACCGGGGAGCTGTTTTTT. Translating gives CASSTGLVWNTGELFF. The chain recombines TRBV4-2 with TRBJ2-2; TRBD2 agrees at 7 bases. Germline V gene data show CDR1 as LGHNA and CDR2 as YNFKEQ. This CDR3 contains 16 residues. V lost 5 bases and J lost 1; bases outside the gene matches: 7.

The chain links TRBV30 to TRBJ1-1; D gene unclear. This CDR3 contains 11 residues. Trimming shortened V by 4 bases and J by 1 base, and 4 bases separated the two germline ends. Per germline, CDR1 GTSNPN and CDR2 SVGIG (reference sequence). CDR3 region: CAWKENTEAFF. CDR3 coding DNA: TGTGCCTGGAAAGAGAACACTGAAGCTTTCTTT.

In this sample, this clonotype turned up many times. This chain joins TRBV7-6 and TRBJ1-1, with a weak D call TRBD1 (5 bases). The length of the CDR3 is 17 residues. In germline, CDR1 is SGHVS, CDR2 FNYEAQ. Deletions cut 2 bases from V and 4 bases from J, with 20 bases between. In DNA form, the CDR3 reads TGTGCCAGCAGCTTATACGGGTCAGGGAGGGAGCTCACTGAAGCTTTCTTT. This translates into CASSLYGSGRELTEAFF.

This clonotype occurred a few times. The chain recombines TRBV9 with TRBJ2-7, with D perhaps TRBD1 (6 bases). There are 14 residues in the CDR3. V lost 0 bases, J lost 4 bases, and 11 bases lay in between. Germline-derived CDR1 and CDR2 are SGDLS and YYNGEE. The CDR3 spells CASSVGNREYEQYF. CDR3 sequence (DNA): TGTGCCAGCAGCGTAGGGAACAGGGAGTACGAGCAGTACTTC.

This clonotype was observed a handful of times. The CDR3 region has the DNA TGTGCCAGCAACCTTCTGGGGACGCCCCTCCACTTT. This translates into CASNLLGTPLHF. This chain uses TRBV12-3 or TRBV12-4 with TRBJ1-6; D is perhaps TRBD1 (5 bases). Between the trimmed V and J ends, which lost 7 bases and 13 bases, there was a span of 14 bases. This CDR3 is built from 12 residues.

This clonotype was picked up many times. J is TRBJ2-3 and V is TRBV20-1, with D possibly called TRBD1 or TRBD2 (5 bases each). V was cut by 2 bases and J by 6 bases, with 12 bases left in between. Per the germline V gene, CDR1 is DFQATT and CDR2 is SNEGSKA (reference sequence). This CDR3 contains 13 residues. In DNA, the CDR3 is TGCAGTGCTAGATTCTTGGGACGGGATACGCAGTATTTT. Its translation: CSARFLGRDTQYF.

This clonotype has only a few counts. J is TRBJ1-6 and V is TRBV5-1, with TRBD1 matching 9 bases. J was trimmed by 7 bases and V by 3 bases; bases with no gene match: 11. In germline, CDR1 is SGHRS, CDR2 YFSETQ. This CDR3 has 17 amino acids. The DNA of the CDR3 is TGCGCCAGCAGCTACATTTCACAGGGGGCGGAAAATTCACCCCTCCACTTT. Protein sequence: CASSYISQGAENSPLHF.

This clonotype has ten or more counts. The chain has TRBV20-1 and TRBJ2-3, with D possibly TRBD2 on 5 matching bases. The CDR3 loop spans 10 amino acids. Trimming shortened V by 6 bases and J by 8 bases, and 9 bases separated the two germline ends. Germline lookup yields CDR1 DFQATT and CDR2 SNEGSKA (reference sequence). CDR3 loop: CSAPRGTQYF. The CDR3 region has the DNA TGCAGTGCCCCACGGGGTACGCAGTATTTT.

The chain combines TRBV12-3 or TRBV12-4 with TRBJ2-2, with 9 nucleotides matching TRBD1. The ends lost 2 bases at V and 1 base at J; junction bases unmatched: 11. The CDR3 loop spans 19 amino acids. The CDR3 nucleotides read TGTGCCAGCAGTTTAATAGGGACAGGGAATCGGGTGAACACCGGGGAGCTGTTTTTT. The encoded protein is CASSLIGTGNRVNTGELFF.

The chain recombines TRBV7-9 with TRBJ1-1; no definite D call. V was shortened by 2 bases and J by 1 base, with 17 bases between the two germline ends. CDR3 length equals 17 residues. Germline V CDR1 and CDR2: SEHNR, FQNEAQ (reference sequence). The CDR3 DNA reads as TGTGCCAGCAGCTTACTCATCCAGATCCCCTCGAACACTGAAGCTTTCTTT. It encodes CASSLLIQIPSNTEAFF.

This clonotype has a count of ten or more. The V gene is TRBV6-4, the J gene TRBJ2-4; D call uncertain. This CDR3 spans 13 amino acids. Germline assignment: CDR1 MRHNA and CDR2 SNTAGT. Deletions cut 2 bases from V and 7 bases from J, with 9 bases between. CDR3 nucleotide sequence: TGTGCCAGCAGTGACGGGCCTCGTAACATTCAGTACTTC. Translated, it gives CASSDGPRNIQYF.

The chain combines TRBV28 with TRBJ2-7; 10 bases are shared with TRBD1. This CDR3 contains 13 residues. In germline, CDR1 is MDHEN, CDR2 SYDVKM. Here the CDR3 reads CASSLHQGTGVAV. The DNA of the CDR3 is TGTGCCAGCAGTTTGCATCAGGGGACAGGGGTTGCTGTC.

The chain has TRBV18 and TRBJ2-2; D might be TRBD1 or TRBD2, each matching 5 bases. CDR1 KGHSH and CDR2 LQKENI come from the germline V gene. Deletions cut 4 bases from V and 7 bases from J, with 10 bases between. The CDR3 sequence is 13 residues long. The CDR3 loop reads CASSLREHGELFF. CDR3 nucleotide sequence: TGTGCCAGCTCACTCAGGGAGCACGGGGAGCTGTTTTTT.

V is TRBV12-5 and J is TRBJ2-7, with 12 nucleotides matching TRBD1. The CDR3 length is 17 residues. After removal of 1 base from V and 3 bases from J, the junction contained 7 bases not matched to a gene. Germline V CDR1 and CDR2: LGHNT, FRNRAP. CDR3 DNA: TGTGCTAGTGGTTTGGCCGCCGGGACAGGGGGCCACTACGAGCAGTACTTC. Protein sequence: CASGLAAGTGGHYEQYF. Full variable domain (rest looked up from reference TRBV12-5 and TRBJ2-7): DARVTQTPRHKVTEMGQEVTMRCQPILGHNTVFWYRQTMMQGLELLAYFRNRAPLDDSGMPKDRFSAEMPDATLATLKIQPSEPRDSAVYFCASGLAAGTGGHYEQYFGPGTRLTVT.

This clonotype was counted a few times. The V gene is TRBV5-1, the J gene TRBJ1-4; possible D gene TRBD1, 5 bases. The CDR3 has 14 residues. In germline, CDR1 is SGHRS, CDR2 YFSETQ. V lost 3 bases and J 5 bases, leaving 11 bases between the germline ends. CDR3 DNA sequence: TGCGCCAGCAGCTCGACAAGGGGCAATGAAAAACTGTTTTTT. This translates into CASSSTRGNEKLFF.

This clonotype showed up many times. The chain has TRBV25-1 and TRBJ2-7, with TRBD2 identical over 11 bases. The CDR3 totals 15 residues. J lost 7 bases, V lost 4 bases, and 9 bases had no gene match. Per the germline V gene, CDR1 is MGHDK and CDR2 is SYGVNS. The CDR3 bases are TGTGCCAGCAGTGGGAATAGCGGGGGGGCTAAGGAGCAGTACTTC. Its protein product is CASSGNSGGAKEQYF.

The table lists this clonotype with a few counts. The chain couples TRBV18 to TRBJ1-1; D gene unclear. Germline V gene data show CDR1 as KGHSH and CDR2 as LQKENI. Trimming left V 3 bases short and J 6 bases short, with 11 bases between. This CDR3 contains 13 residues. The CDR3 here is CASSPLEGAEAFF. CDR3 coding DNA: TGTGCCAGCTCACCCCTTGAGGGCGCTGAAGCTTTCTTT.

This clonotype was detected many times. This chain connects TRBV5-1 to TRBJ2-1, with 10 bases that match TRBD2. The CDR3 extends over 14 amino acids. CDR1 is SGHRS and CDR2 is YFSETQ in the germline V gene. V lost 5 bases and J lost 6; bases outside the gene matches: 5. This CDR3 reads CASSSSGGGNEQFF. The CDR3 coding sequence is TGCGCCAGCAGTTCGAGCGGGGGGGGCAATGAGCAGTTCTTC.